Each of the 4 T cell receptor beta chains below was sequenced from the same sample in a study of blood T cell repertoires in COVID-19. The method was immunoSEQ multiplex PCR; TCRdb's version includes in-frame clones alone and lacks a portion of them. This table holds a few hundred thousand clones, more than 80% found once. Sequenced: peripheral blood. All receptors derive from a woman between 50 and 59 years old with COVID-19, enrolled during active disease.

The chain combines TRBV19 with TRBJ2-3; TRBD1 is a possible D gene (5 bases). Germline lookup yields CDR1 LNHDA and CDR2 SQIVND (reference sequence). The length of the CDR3 is 13 residues. V was pared by 6 bases and J by 2 bases, with 9 bases between. The CDR3 here is CASSDRYTDTQYF. CDR3 coding DNA: TGTGCCAGTAGCGACAGATACACAGATACGCAGTATTTT.

The CDR3 nucleotides read TGTGCCAGCAGCTTAGGGCTAGGGGGATCTGCCGGGGAGCTGTTTTTT. Protein: CASSLGLGGSAGELFF. The V call is TRBV7-9, the J call TRBJ2-2; weak D call: TRBD1 (6 bases). CDR3 size: 16 residues. CDR1 and CDR2 from the germline V gene are SEHNR and FQNEAQ (reference sequence). V was shortened by 1 base and J by 6 bases, with 15 bases between the two germline ends.

This clone was found a few times. The chain recombines TRBV4-1 with TRBJ2-7, with 10 nucleotides matching TRBD2. The germline V gene encodes CDR1 MGHRA and CDR2 YSYEKL. CDR3 length equals 17 residues. V shed 2 bases and J 0 bases; nucleotides not matched to a gene: 7. DNA of the CDR3: TGCGCCAGCAGCCAAATGGCTAGCGGGAGATCCTCCTACGAGCAGTACTTC. As protein: CASSQMASGRSSYEQYF.

This chain connects TRBV20-1 to TRBJ2-1; 16 nucleotides match TRBD2. CDR1 and CDR2 (germline): DFQATT, SNEGSKA (reference sequence). This CDR3 contains 18 residues. V lost 3 bases, J lost 4 bases, and 9 bases stayed unmatched. CDR3 nucleotides: TGCAGTGCTAGTGGGGGACTAGCGGGAGGGCCGGGGTACAATGAGCAGTTCTTC. Translating gives CSASGGLAGGPGYNEQFF.